Shown below are 31 T cell receptor beta chains from a single sample sequenced in a study of blood T cell repertoires in COVID-19. TCRdb's table, derived via immunoSEQ multiplex PCR, lists solely in-frame clones and lacks some. The sample yields approximately 150,000 clones, around 80% seen once. The sample was peripheral blood. The receptors here all came from a woman older than 75 with acute or convalescent COVID-19.

This chain links TRBV18 with TRBJ2-1; 7 bases fit TRBD2. The CDR3 sequence is 15 residues long. The germline V gene has CDR1 KGHSH and CDR2 LQKENI. Trimming cost V 4 bases and J 4 bases; bases outside gene matches: 7. The CDR3 DNA is TGTGCCAGCTCACTCGCCAGCGGGGCTTACAATGAGCAGTTCTTC. This gives the protein CASSLASGAYNEQFF. The full variable domain, with the rest looked up from reference TRBV18 and TRBJ2-1, is NAGVMQNPRHLVRRRGQEARLRCSPMKGHSHVYWYRQLPEEGLKFMVYLQKENIIDESGMPKERFSAEFPKEGPSILRIQQVVRGDSAAYFCASSLASGAYNEQFFGPGTRLTVL.

The chain has TRBV15 and TRBJ2-7; maybe TRBD2 (6 bases). Looked up from germline, CDR1 is LNHNV and CDR2 is YYDKDF (reference sequence). The V end lost 0 bases, the J end lost 6 bases, and 15 bases lay between the germline ends. There are 15 residues in the CDR3. The CDR3 spells CATSREILREGEQYF. The CDR3 DNA is TGTGCCACCAGCAGAGAAATCTTGCGGGAAGGCGAGCAGTACTTC.

The CDR3, as DNA: TGCGCCAGCAGCGGACAGGGGGGACAGCCCCAGCATTTT. Its translation is CASSGQGGQPQHF. The rearrangement links TRBV5-1 to TRBJ1-5; 10 bases match TRBD1. In germline, CDR1 is SGHRS, CDR2 YFSETQ. V was pared by 4 bases and J by 7 bases, with 2 bases of the junction left unmatched. This CDR3 comprises 13 residues. The full variable domain, with the rest looked up from reference TRBV5-1 and TRBJ1-5, is KAGVTQTPRYLIKTRGQQVTLSCSPISGHRSVSWYQQTPGQGLQFLFEYFSETQRNKGNFPGRFSGRQFSNSRSEMNVSTLELGDSALYLCASSGQGGQPQHFGDGTRLSIL.

This chain connects TRBV29-1 to TRBJ2-1, with 12 bases matching TRBD2. V dropped 4 bases and J dropped 5; count of bases not matched to a gene: 3. CDR3 length: 14 amino acids. Germline lookup yields CDR1 SQVTM and CDR2 ANQGSEA. The DNA of the CDR3 is TGCAGCGTTGGGGGACTAGCGGGTAACAATGAGCAGTTCTTC. Amino acids: CSVGGLAGNNEQFF.

The chain combines TRBV10-3 with TRBJ1-6, with D tentatively TRBD1 (6 bases). V was trimmed by 5 bases and J by 7 bases, leaving 12 bases between them. Germline CDR1 is ENHRY and CDR2 is SYGVKD. The CDR3 is 14 residues long. CDR3 bases: TGTGCCATCAGTCCGGACAGTGAAAATTCACCCCTCCACTTT. Translation: CAISPDSENSPLHF.

CDR3 in amino acids: CASSQGQTSSTDTQYF. The CDR3 nucleotides are TGTGCCAGCAGCCAAGGCCAGACTAGCAGTACAGATACGCAGTATTTT. J is TRBJ2-3 and V is TRBV4-2, with TRBD2 matching 7 bases. The CDR3 spans 16 residues. Germline CDR1 reads LGHNA; CDR2 reads YNFKEQ. The V gene end was trimmed by 1 base and the J gene end by 3 bases; junction bases not matched to a gene: 7.

This chain uses TRBV19 with TRBJ1-1, with D hard to call. Per the germline V gene, CDR1 is LNHDA and CDR2 is SQIVND (reference sequence). V was pared by 6 bases and J by 4 bases, with 15 bases between. The CDR3 sequence is 14 residues long. CDR3 DNA sequence: TGTGCCAGTAGAACACATGGCGGGGTCACTGAAGCTTTCTTT. This translates into CASRTHGGVTEAFF.

The gene calls are TRBV30 and TRBJ1-5; 8 bases are shared with TRBD1. V gave up 5 bases and J gave up 6 bases; unmatched junction bases: 3. This CDR3 has 12 residues. Germline CDR1 and CDR2: GTSNPN and SVGIG (reference sequence). CDR3 nucleotide sequence: TGTGCCTGGGCAGGGGGCGGTCAGCCCCAGCATTTT. Translated: CAWAGGGQPQHF.

The chain carries TRBV18 and TRBJ2-5, with TRBD1 matching 9 bases. Germline V gene sequence: CDR1 KGHSH, CDR2 LQKENI. Trimming removed 2 bases from V and 3 bases from J; junction bases left unmatched: 16. CDR3 length: 19 residues. The CDR3 DNA reads TGTGCCAGCTCACCAAGGTATTCCGGGGACAGGGACCTGGAAGAGACCCAGTACTTC. Translating gives CASSPRYSGDRDLEETQYF.

This sequence joins TRBV11-2 and TRBJ2-7; D might be TRBD2 (5 bases). Germline CDR1 reads SGHAT; CDR2 reads FQNNGV. The V end lost 2 bases, the J end lost 3 bases, and 8 bases lay between the germline ends. This CDR3 comprises 13 residues. This CDR3 reads CASSLSRGYEQYF. Written as DNA, the CDR3 is TGTGCCAGCAGCTTAAGTCGGGGCTACGAGCAGTACTTC.

The chain recombines TRBV6-5 with TRBJ2-2; D ambiguous. This CDR3 is 14 amino acids long. The ends were cut back, 1 base at V and 6 bases at J, with 9 bases in the middle. CDR1 MNHEY and CDR2 SVGAGI come from the germline V gene. CDR3 protein: CASSYFRQAGELFF. The CDR3 DNA follows: TGTGCCAGCAGTTACTTCAGACAAGCCGGGGAGCTGTTTTTT.

This sequence joins TRBV11-2 and TRBJ2-7, with D maybe TRBD1 (6 bases). The germline CDR1 and CDR2 sequences are SGHAT and FQNNGV. V gave up 5 bases and J gave up 1 base, with 12 bases separating them. CDR3 size: 14 residues. The CDR3, as DNA: TGTGCCAGCAGCCTTGACAGGCTATCCTACGAGCAGTACTTC. It translates to CASSLDRLSYEQYF.

The chain combines TRBV19 with TRBJ1-4; perhaps TRBD1 as D (5 bases). The CDR3 extends over 15 amino acids. The V gene's germline CDR1 is LNHDA and CDR2 SQIVND (reference sequence). Deletions cut 9 bases from V and 0 bases from J, with 14 bases between. CDR3 amino acids: CASCRVYATNEKLFF. The DNA for the CDR3 is TGTGCCAGCTGCAGGGTATATGCAACTAATGAAAAACTGTTTTTT.

The gene calls are TRBV9 and TRBJ1-2; D is uncertain. Trimming removed 0 bases at V and 8 bases at J, with 11 bases between. Germline values: CDR1 SGDLS, CDR2 YYNGEE. This CDR3 has 13 residues. The CDR3 sequence is CASSVDTAWGYTF. The CDR3 DNA sequence: TGTGCCAGCAGCGTAGACACCGCCTGGGGCTACACCTTC. Drawing the rest from reference TRBV9 and TRBJ1-2, the complete variable domain is DSGVTQTPKHLITATGQRVTLRCSPRSGDLSVYWYQQSLDQGLQFLIQYYNGEERAKGNILERFSAQQFPDLHSELNLSSLELGDSALYFCASSVDTAWGYTFGSGTRLTVV.

The chain employs TRBV21-1 and TRBJ2-2; the table's TRBD2 call for D was not verified on the DNA. TRBV21-1 is listed as a pseudogene. CDR3 length: 16 amino acids. DNA of the CDR3: TGTGCCAGCACTCTAGGTACGGAAACGAACACCGGGGAGCTGTTTTTT. This gives the protein CASTLGTETNTGELFF.

V is TRBV3-1 (or the pseudogene TRBV3-2) and J is TRBJ2-7; D is undetermined. The germline CDR1 and CDR2 sequences are LGHDT and YNNKEL (reference sequence). The ends were cut back, 4 bases at V and 3 bases at J, with 10 bases in the middle. The CDR3 covers 13 residues. The CDR3 is CASSRPPVYEQYF. CDR3 bases: TGTGCCAGCAGCCGCCCTCCAGTCTACGAGCAGTACTTC.

The rearrangement joins TRBV7-2 to TRBJ1-2, with D possibly TRBD1 on 6 matching bases. Germline CDR1 SGHTA, CDR2 FQGNSA. The V gene lost 5 bases and the J gene lost 5 bases, with 15 bases spanning the gap. The CDR3 is 14 residues long. The CDR3 here is CASSQTTGLYGYTF. The DNA for the CDR3 is TGTGCCAGCAGCCAGACAACAGGGTTATATGGCTACACCTTC.

The rearrangement joins TRBV27 to TRBJ1-4; 10 nucleotides match TRBD1. Germline trimming cut 5 bases from V and 4 bases from J; bases unmatched to any gene: 7. Germline V gene data show CDR1 as MNHEY and CDR2 as SMNVEV (reference sequence). The length of the CDR3 is 16 residues. CDR3 loop: CASSERQGAGNEKLFF. For the CDR3, the DNA is TGTGCCAGCAGTGAACGACAGGGGGCGGGTAATGAAAAACTGTTTTTT.

This clone was seen once. The CDR3 DNA follows: TGTGCCAGCAGCTTAGGAGAGAGGGTTGGCTACACCTTC. Translating it yields CASSLGERVGYTF. The chain joins TRBV7-9 to TRBJ1-2; D is uncertain. CDR1 is SEHNR, CDR2 FQNEAQ, per germline (reference sequence). With 1 base removed from V and 7 bases from J, the gap between germline ends came to 10 bases. The CDR3 is 13 residues long.

The chain has TRBV7-8 and TRBJ1-3, with D possibly TRBD1 on 6 matching bases. This CDR3 region has 21 residues. Per germline, CDR1 SGHVS and CDR2 FQNEAQ. The ends were cut back, 5 bases at V and 3 bases at J, with 32 bases in the middle. The CDR3 loop reads CASSDRLGGLQSSAVGNTIYF. The CDR3 DNA sequence: TGTGCCAGCAGCGATCGATTGGGGGGGCTGCAGTCTTCGGCGGTTGGAAACACCATATATTTT.

The rearrangement uses TRBV20-1 and TRBJ1-6, with TRBD1 matching 7 bases. Germline V CDR1 and CDR2: DFQATT, SNEGSKA (reference sequence). The V segment lost 5 bases and the J segment 14 bases; nucleotides outside the gene matches: 6. This CDR3 comprises 11 residues. CDR3 amino acids: CSAYRGGALHF. The CDR3 DNA sequence: TGCAGTGCTTACAGGGGTGGGGCCCTCCACTTT.

The V and J genes are TRBV15 and TRBJ2-3, with D maybe TRBD1 (5 bases). V dropped 0 bases and J dropped 2 bases, with 12 bases sitting between them. CDR3 length equals 16 residues. CDR1 is LNHNV, CDR2 YYDKDF, per germline (reference sequence). CDR3 residues: CATSRDHMTVTDTQYF. DNA for the CDR3: TGTGCCACCAGCAGAGATCATATGACAGTCACAGATACGCAGTATTTT.

This sequence joins TRBV12-3 or TRBV12-4 and TRBJ1-6; 7 positions agree with TRBD1. The CDR3 sequence is 13 residues long. Trimming removed 5 bases from V and 11 bases from J; junction bases left unmatched: 6. The chain's CDR3 is CASSKLTGTPLHF. In DNA form, the CDR3 reads TGTGCCAGCAGTAAGTTGACAGGGACACCCCTCCACTTT.

The sample holds a few counts of this clone. The chain has TRBV4-1 and TRBJ1-2; TRBD1 matches 7 bases. With 8 bases clipped from V and 8 bases from J, the junction kept 14 bases outside the gene matches. The CDR3 is 14 residues long. CDR1 and CDR2 from the germline V gene are MGHRA and YSYEKL. For the CDR3, the DNA is TGCGCCAGCGGACGTGCAGGGGGTTTGTTAGGCTACACCTTC. It translates to CASGRAGGLLGYTF.

The sample holds a few counts of this clone. This chain links TRBV4-1 with TRBJ2-7; 9 positions match TRBD1. The germline gives CDR1 MGHRA, CDR2 YSYEKL. With 6 bases clipped from V and 6 bases from J, the junction kept 12 bases outside the gene matches. CDR3 length equals 15 residues. Written as DNA, the CDR3 is TGCGCCAGCAGAGCGATCGGACAGGGGTCGGGCGAGCAGTACTTC. This gives the protein CASRAIGQGSGEQYF.

This sequence joins TRBV30 and TRBJ1-6, with 10 bases that match TRBD1. The CDR3 is 15 amino acids. Germline V CDR1 and CDR2: GTSNPN, SVGIG (reference sequence). The V segment lost 2 bases and the J segment 7 bases; nucleotides outside the gene matches: 5. The chain's CDR3 is CAWSLPGQGNSPLHF. The DNA of the CDR3 is TGTGCCTGGAGTCTGCCGGGACAGGGGAATTCACCCCTCCACTTT.

The chain has TRBV7-9 and TRBJ1-2, with D maybe TRBD1 (5 bases). The CDR3 totals 15 residues. Trimming took off 0 bases at V and 3 bases at J, with 11 bases between the two ends. Germline CDR1 and CDR2: SEHNR and FQNEAQ (reference sequence). CDR3: CASSLANRRHYGYTF. Written as DNA, the CDR3 is TGTGCCAGCAGCTTAGCGAACAGGCGACACTATGGCTACACCTTC.

This clone was seen once. The chain carries TRBV28 and TRBJ2-1; 9 positions match TRBD1. Germline CDR1 reads MDHEN; CDR2 reads SYDVKM. J was trimmed by 10 bases and V by 4 bases; bases with no gene match: 14. The CDR3 runs to 16 residues. As DNA, the CDR3 is TGTGCCAGCAGTTCGAGCGCAGCGGGACAGGGAGACGAGCAGTTCTTC. Translated, it gives CASSSSAAGQGDEQFF.

This sequence joins TRBV6-2 or TRBV6-3 and TRBJ2-3, with D possibly being TRBD1 (6 bases). Germline CDR1 reads MNHEY; CDR2 reads SVGEGT. Trimming took off 2 bases at V and 2 bases at J, with 14 bases between the two ends. This CDR3 spans 16 amino acids. DNA of the CDR3: TGTGCCAGCAGTTACCCCCCACAGGGCCTCACAGATACGCAGTATTTT. Residues: CASSYPPQGLTDTQYF.

The chain couples TRBV5-4 to TRBJ1-2; 10 bases are a match to TRBD1. Per germline, CDR1 SGHNT and CDR2 YYREEE (reference sequence). This CDR3 is built from 15 residues. V lost 6 bases, J lost 0 bases, and 5 bases stayed unmatched. The CDR3 nucleotides are TGTGCCAGCACCCGACAGGGGGCATCTAACTATGGCTACACCTTC. Translating it yields CASTRQGASNYGYTF. Together with reference TRBV5-4 and TRBJ1-2, the CDR3 gives the full variable domain: ETGVTQSPTHLIKTRGQQVTLRCSSQSGHNTVSWYQQALGQGPQFIFQYYREEENGRGNFPPRFSGLQFPNYSSELNVNALELDDSALYLCASTRQGASNYGYTFGSGTRLTVV.

The chain links TRBV6-5 to TRBJ1-5, with D perhaps matching TRBD1 (5 bases). There are 13 residues in the CDR3. V lost 4 bases and J lost 5, with 9 bases in between. Looked up from germline, CDR1 is MNHEY and CDR2 is SVGAGI. This CDR3 reads CASSWGRDQPQHF. The CDR3 nucleotides read TGTGCCAGCAGTTGGGGCAGGGATCAGCCCCAGCATTTT.